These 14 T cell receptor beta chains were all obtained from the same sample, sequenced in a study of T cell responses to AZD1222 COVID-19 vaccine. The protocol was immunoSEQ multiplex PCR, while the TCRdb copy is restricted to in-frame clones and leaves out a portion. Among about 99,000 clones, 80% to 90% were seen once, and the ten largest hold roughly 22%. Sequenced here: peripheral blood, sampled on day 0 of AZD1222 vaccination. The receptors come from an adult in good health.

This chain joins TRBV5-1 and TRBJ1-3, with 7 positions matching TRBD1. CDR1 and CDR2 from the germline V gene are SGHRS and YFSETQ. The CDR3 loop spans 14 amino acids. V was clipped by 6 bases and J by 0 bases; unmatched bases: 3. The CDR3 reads CASTRDSSGNTIYF. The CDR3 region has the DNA TGCGCCAGCACCAGGGACAGCTCTGGAAACACCATATATTTT.

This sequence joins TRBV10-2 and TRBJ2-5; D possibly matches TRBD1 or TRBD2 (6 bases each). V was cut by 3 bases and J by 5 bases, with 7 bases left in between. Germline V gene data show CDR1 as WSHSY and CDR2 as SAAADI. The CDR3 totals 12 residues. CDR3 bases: TGCGCCAGCAGTGAAGGGGGGGAGACCCAGTACTTC. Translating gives CASSEGGETQYF.

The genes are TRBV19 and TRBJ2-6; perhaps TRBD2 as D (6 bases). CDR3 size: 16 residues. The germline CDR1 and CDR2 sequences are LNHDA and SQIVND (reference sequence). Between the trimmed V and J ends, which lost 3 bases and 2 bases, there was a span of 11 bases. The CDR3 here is CASSIGGFAGANVLTF. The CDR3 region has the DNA TGTGCCAGTAGTATTGGGGGGTTTGCTGGGGCCAACGTCCTGACTTTC.

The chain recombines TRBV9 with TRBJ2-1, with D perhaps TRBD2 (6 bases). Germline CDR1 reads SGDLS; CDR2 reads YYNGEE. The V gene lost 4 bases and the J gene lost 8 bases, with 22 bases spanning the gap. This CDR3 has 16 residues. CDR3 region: CASSPRGAGSEDEQFF. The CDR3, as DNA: TGTGCCAGCAGCCCCCGAGGGGCGGGATCGGAGGATGAGCAGTTCTTC.

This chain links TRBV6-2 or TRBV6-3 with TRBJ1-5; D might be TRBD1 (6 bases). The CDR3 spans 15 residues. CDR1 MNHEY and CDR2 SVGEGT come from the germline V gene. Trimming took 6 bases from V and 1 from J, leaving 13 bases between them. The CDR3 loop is CASSRTGGSNQPQHF. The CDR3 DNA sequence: TGTGCCAGCAGCAGGACCGGGGGCAGCAATCAGCCCCAGCATTTT.

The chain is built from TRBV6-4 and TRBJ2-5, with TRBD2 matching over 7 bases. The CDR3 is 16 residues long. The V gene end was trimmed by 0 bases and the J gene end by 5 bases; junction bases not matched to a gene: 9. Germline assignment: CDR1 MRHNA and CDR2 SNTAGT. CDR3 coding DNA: TGTGCCAGCAGTGACTCCATTCGTGTGCGGGGGGAGACCCAGTACTTC. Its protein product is CASSDSIRVRGETQYF.

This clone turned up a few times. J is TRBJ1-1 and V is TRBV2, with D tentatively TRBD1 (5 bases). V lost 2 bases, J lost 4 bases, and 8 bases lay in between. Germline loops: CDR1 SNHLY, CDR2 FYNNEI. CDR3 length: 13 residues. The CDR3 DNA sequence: TGTGCCAGCAGTGAACAGGGCGGCACTGAAGCTTTCTTT. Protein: CASSEQGGTEAFF.

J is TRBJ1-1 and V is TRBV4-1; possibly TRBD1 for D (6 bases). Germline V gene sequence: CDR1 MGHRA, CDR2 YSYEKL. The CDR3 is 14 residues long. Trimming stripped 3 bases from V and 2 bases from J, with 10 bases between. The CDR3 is CASSHRGDNTEAFF. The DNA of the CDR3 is TGCGCCAGCAGCCACAGGGGCGACAACACTGAAGCTTTCTTT.

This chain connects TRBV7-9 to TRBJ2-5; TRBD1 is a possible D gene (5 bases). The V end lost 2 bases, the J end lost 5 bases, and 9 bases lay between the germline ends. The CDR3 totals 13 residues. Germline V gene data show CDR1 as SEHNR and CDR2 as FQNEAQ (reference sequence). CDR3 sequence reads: CASSLWGSETQYF. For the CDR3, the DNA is TGTGCCAGCAGCTTATGGGGCAGTGAGACCCAGTACTTC.

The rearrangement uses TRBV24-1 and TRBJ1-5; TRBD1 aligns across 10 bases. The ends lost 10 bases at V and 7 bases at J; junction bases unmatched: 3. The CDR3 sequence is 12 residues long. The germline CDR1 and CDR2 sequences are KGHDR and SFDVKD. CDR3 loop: CATGTGAQPQHF. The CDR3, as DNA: TGTGCCACAGGGACAGGGGCCCAGCCCCAGCATTTT.

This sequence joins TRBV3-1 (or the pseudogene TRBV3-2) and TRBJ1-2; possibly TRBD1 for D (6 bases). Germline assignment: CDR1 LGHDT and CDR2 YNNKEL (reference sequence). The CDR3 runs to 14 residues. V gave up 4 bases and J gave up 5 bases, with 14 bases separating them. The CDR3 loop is CASSRDRLEYGYTF. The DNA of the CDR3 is TGTGCCAGCAGCCGCGACAGGTTAGAGTATGGCTACACCTTC.

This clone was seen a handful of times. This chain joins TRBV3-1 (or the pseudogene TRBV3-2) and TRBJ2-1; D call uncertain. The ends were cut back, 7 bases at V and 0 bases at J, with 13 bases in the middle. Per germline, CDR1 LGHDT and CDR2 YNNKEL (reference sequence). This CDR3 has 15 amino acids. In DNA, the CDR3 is TGTGCCAGCATGTCCGGCGCTACCTCCTACAATGAGCAGTTCTTC. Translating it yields CASMSGATSYNEQFF.

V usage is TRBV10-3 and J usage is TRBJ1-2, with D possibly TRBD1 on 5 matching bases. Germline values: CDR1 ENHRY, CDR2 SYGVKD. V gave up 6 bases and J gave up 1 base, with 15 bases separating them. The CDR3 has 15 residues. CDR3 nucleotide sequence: TGTGCCATCAGCGGTGGGGACGGGAGTAACTATGGCTACACCTTC. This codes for CAISGGDGSNYGYTF.

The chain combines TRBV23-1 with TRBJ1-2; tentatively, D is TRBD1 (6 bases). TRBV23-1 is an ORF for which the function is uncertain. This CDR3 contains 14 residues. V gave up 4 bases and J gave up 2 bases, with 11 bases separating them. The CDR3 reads CASSPPGVNYGYTF. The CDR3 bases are TGCGCCAGCAGTCCCCCAGGGGTAAACTATGGCTACACCTTC.